The 16 T cell receptor beta chains below were found in one sample sequenced in a study of control samples from healthy donors and cancer patients. Sequenced by immunoSEQ multiplex PCR; TCRdb stores in-frame clones only, minus some. Altogether approximately 90,000 clones are present, about 83% being singletons, with the ten largest covering 2.1%. The source material was blood. The receptors derive from a woman between 35 and 50 years old in good health.

CDR3 bases: TGTGCCAGCAGTGCTGATTTGGGGGGAGTGAACACTGAAGCTTTCTTT. It is translated as CASSADLGGVNTEAFF. The V and J genes are TRBV6-2 or TRBV6-3 and TRBJ1-1; possible D gene TRBD1, 5 bases. There are 16 residues in the CDR3. In germline, CDR1 is MNHEY, CDR2 SVGEGT. The V gene lost 5 bases and the J gene lost 0 bases, with 16 bases spanning the gap.

The V and J genes are TRBV10-3 and TRBJ1-2, with 7 bases that match TRBD1. V dropped 5 bases and J dropped 6; count of bases not matched to a gene: 6. This CDR3 comprises 13 residues. Germline V gives CDR1 ENHRY, CDR2 SYGVKD. CDR3 in amino acids: CAISWDSPDGYTF. CDR3 in DNA: TGTGCCATCAGTTGGGACAGCCCTGATGGCTACACCTTC.

The rearrangement uses TRBV13 and TRBJ2-7, with 10 bases identical to TRBD1. The CDR3 runs to 15 residues. The V gene's germline CDR1 is PRHDT and CDR2 FYEKMQ (reference sequence). Unmatched junction bases numbered 4, after V lost 5 bases and J lost 0 bases. Here the CDR3 reads CASSPGQGTSYEQYF. The CDR3 DNA reads as TGTGCCAGCAGCCCGGGACAGGGGACCTCCTACGAGCAGTACTTC.

The chain links TRBV10-1 to TRBJ2-7; the D is unclear. Germline values: CDR1 WNHNN, CDR2 SYGVQD (reference sequence). Deletions cut 0 bases from V and 5 bases from J, with 5 bases between. This CDR3 is 12 amino acids long. CDR3 coding DNA: TGCGCCAGCAGTGAGTCGGGCCACGAGCAGTACTTC. Amino acid sequence: CASSESGHEQYF.

This clone was seen more than once but under ten times. V and J are TRBV5-1 and TRBJ1-6; possible D gene TRBD1, 5 bases. V was shortened by 0 bases and J by 7 bases, with 11 bases between the two germline ends. The CDR3 loop spans 15 amino acids. The germline CDR1 and CDR2 sequences are SGHRS and YFSETQ. The CDR3, as DNA: TGCGCCAGCAGCTTGGCCCAGGGAGGGAATTCACCCCTCCACTTT. Its protein product is CASSLAQGGNSPLHF.

This chain joins TRBV3-1 (or the pseudogene TRBV3-2) and TRBJ1-4, with 8 nucleotides matching TRBD1. Germline CDR1 and CDR2: LGHDT and YNNKEL (reference sequence). After removal of 0 bases from V and 0 bases from J, the junction contained 12 bases not matched to a gene. The CDR3 contains 20 residues. Here the CDR3 reads CASSQERTGLRDTTNEKLFF. CDR3 nucleotide sequence: TGTGCCAGCAGCCAAGAGAGGACAGGGCTTAGGGACACAACTAATGAAAAACTGTTTTTT.

The chain carries TRBV10-1 and TRBJ1-1; tentative D call: TRBD1 (6 bases). This CDR3 is 13 amino acids long. CDR1 is WNHNN and CDR2 is SYGVQD in the germline V gene (reference sequence). With 5 bases removed from V and 1 base from J, the gap between germline ends came to 8 bases. The CDR3: CASSQDRNTEAFF. Written as DNA, the CDR3 is TGCGCCAGCAGTCAGGACAGGAACACTGAAGCTTTCTTT.

The chain recombines TRBV19 with TRBJ1-1; D remains ambiguous. With 1 base removed from V and 2 bases from J, the gap between germline ends came to 11 bases. Germline-derived CDR1 and CDR2 are LNHDA and SQIVND (reference sequence). The length of the CDR3 is 15 residues. In DNA form, the CDR3 reads TGTGCCAGTAGTATAGTTAACCGTGGTAACACTGAAGCTTTCTTT. It is translated as CASSIVNRGNTEAFF.

This clone was detected once. V gene TRBV18 combines with J gene TRBJ1-2; tentatively, D is TRBD1 (6 bases). The germline CDR1 and CDR2 sequences are KGHSH and LQKENI. CDR3 length equals 15 residues. V shed 3 bases and J shed 7 bases, with 18 bases lying between them. The CDR3 loop reads CASSPREFTGTGYTF. The CDR3 nucleotides read TGTGCCAGCTCACCCAGAGAATTTACAGGGACTGGCTACACCTTC.

This clone was recorded at least ten times. The rearrangement links TRBV11-3 to TRBJ2-7; TRBD1 might be the D (6 bases). Looked up from germline, CDR1 is SGHNT and CDR2 is YENEEA. The CDR3 is made up of 15 amino acids. V was cut by 1 base and J by 2 bases, with 12 bases left in between. The CDR3 DNA reads as TGTGCCAGCAGCTTAGGGGGGCCTGATCCCTACGAGCAGTACTTC. Protein: CASSLGGPDPYEQYF.

The rearrangement links TRBV16 to TRBJ2-7; TRBD2 matches at 9 bases. The CDR3 extends over 18 amino acids. Germline CDR1 and CDR2: KGHSY and FQNENV. V trimming: 4 bases; J trimming: 2 bases; junction bases outside the gene matches: 15. CDR3 sequence reads: CASSPPAAKRGDPYEQYF. The CDR3 DNA reads as TGTGCCAGCAGCCCCCCCGCCGCTAAGCGGGGGGACCCCTACGAGCAGTACTTC.

The chain is built from TRBV9 and TRBJ2-1; 12 positions agree with TRBD2. CDR1 SGDLS and CDR2 YYNGEE come from the germline V gene. Trimming at V came to 0 bases and at J to 5 bases, leaving 3 bases not matched to a gene. The CDR3 loop spans 16 amino acids. For the CDR3, the DNA is TGTGCCAGCAGCGTAGGGACTAGCGGGACCGACAATGAGCAGTTCTTC. As protein: CASSVGTSGTDNEQFF.

The chain joins TRBV5-1 to TRBJ2-1, with 10 bases that match TRBD2. Per the germline V gene, CDR1 is SGHRS and CDR2 is YFSETQ. Losses at the gene ends were 8 bases for V and 4 bases for J; bases not matched to a gene: 18. CDR3 length: 18 residues. As DNA, the CDR3 is TGCGCCAGTCAGCAGGCGTCTTCTAGCGGGGGCCATTACAATGAGCAGTTCTTC. Translated, it gives CASQQASSSGGHYNEQFF.

This clone was detected a few times. The genes are TRBV18 and TRBJ2-2, with D perhaps matching TRBD1 (6 bases). The germline V gene encodes CDR1 KGHSH and CDR2 LQKENI. CDR3 length: 12 amino acids. Trimming took 4 bases from V and 7 from J, leaving 7 bases between them. The CDR3 spells CASSQGHGELFF. CDR3 coding DNA: TGTGCCAGCTCACAGGGACACGGGGAGCTGTTTTTT.

V usage is TRBV5-6 and J usage is TRBJ1-2; D ambiguous. Germline V gene lookup returns CDR1 SGHDT and CDR2 YYEEEE. Trimming shortened V by 1 base and J by 4 bases, and 8 bases separated the two germline ends. The CDR3 covers 13 residues. The CDR3 DNA follows: TGTGCCAGCAGCTTGAACATGGGCTATGGCTACACCTTC. Translation: CASSLNMGYGYTF.

The chain combines TRBV9 with TRBJ2-1; 16 bases match TRBD2. Germline assignment: CDR1 SGDLS and CDR2 YYNGEE. The CDR3 is made up of 18 amino acids. V trimming: 4 bases; J trimming: 5 bases; junction bases outside the gene matches: 9. This CDR3 reads CASSPGTSGGAGDNEQFF. The CDR3 nucleotides read TGTGCCAGCAGCCCCGGGACTAGCGGGGGGGCCGGAGACAATGAGCAGTTCTTC. Full variable domain (missing parts from reference TRBV9 and TRBJ2-1): DSGVTQTPKHLITATGQRVTLRCSPRSGDLSVYWYQQSLDQGLQFLIQYYNGEERAKGNILERFSAQQFPDLHSELNLSSLELGDSALYFCASSPGTSGGAGDNEQFFGPGTRLTVL.